This T cell receptor (beta chain) was identified during a study of T cells after yellow fever vaccination. Study conclusions and caveats: Only a small proportion of the clonotypes turned up in both the CD4 and the CD8 compartments, likely arising from convergent recombination. Abundant clonotypes (contaminants from the bulk population) could be present in FACS-sorted repertoires.

TCRdb re-derived calls from the 5' RACE reads in MiXCR, one entry per CDR3 protein. The profile shows approximately 510,000 distinct CDR3 sequences, 21% of them singletons. V gave up 6 bases and J gave up 4 bases, with 16 bases separating them. This CDR3 comprises 14 residues. The germline CDR1 and CDR2 sequences are KGHSH and LQKENI. This clonotype was observed a handful of times. Its antigen remains unknown. Sequencing used PBMCs, obtained roughly 20 days after the first yellow fever vaccination. The TCR sequence derives from a young man who received the YFV17D yellow fever vaccine. The rearrangement joins TRBV18 to TRBJ2-7; D is possibly TRBD1 or TRBD2 (5 bases each). The CDR3 nucleotides are TGTGCCAGCTCCCCAAACCGGGACGCTTACGAGCAGTACGTC. Protein: CASSPNRDAYEQYV.